The 28 T cell receptor beta chains in this list originate from one sample, sequenced in a study of cytomegalovirus exposure and HLA in healthy donors (dated 2017 in TCRdb). Libraries came from the immunoSEQ multiplex PCR assay. For the multiplex PCR, a mixture combining 60 forward primers for TCR Vbeta segments and 13 reverse primers for TCR Jbeta segments was used. TCRdb re-hosts the immuneACCESS table, in-frame sequences only. Its copies lack some clones; in the studies checked, an unresolved V gene accounts for under half of them, and the cause for the rest is not known. The sample table gives 120,000 to 150,000 clones. Around 2.4% of the sample goes to the ten largest clones. Sequenced input: PBMCs. The receptors stem from a woman aged 18-29 years in good health and CMV-seronegative.

This sequence joins TRBV18 and TRBJ2-2; 13 nucleotides match TRBD2. The trim removed 4 bases at V and 3 bases at J, leaving 5 bases unmatched. CDR3 length: 17 amino acids. Germline V CDR1 and CDR2: KGHSH, LQKENI. CDR3 sequence (DNA): TGTGCCAGCTCACTCTACGGACTAGCGGGAGACACCGGGGAGCTGTTTTTT. Encoded protein: CASSLYGLAGDTGELFF.

The chain links TRBV5-4 to TRBJ1-5; D is uncertain. Germline V CDR1 and CDR2: SGHNT, YYREEE (reference sequence). The CDR3 spans 13 residues. V was pared by 3 bases and J by 3 bases, with 7 bases between. The CDR3 DNA reads as TGTGCCAGCAGCTCAGGTTCCAATCAGCCCCAGCATTTT. Translation: CASSSGSNQPQHF.

The genes are TRBV5-1 and TRBJ1-4; 7 nucleotides agree with TRBD1. Trimming removed 4 bases from V and 0 bases from J; junction bases left unmatched: 3. The CDR3 consists of 15 residues. Germline V gene data show CDR1 as SGHRS and CDR2 as YFSETQ. This chain's CDR3 is CASSPDRATNEKLFF. The CDR3, as DNA: TGCGCCAGCAGCCCCGACAGGGCAACTAATGAAAAACTGTTTTTT. Using reference TRBV5-1 and TRBJ1-4 for the parts outside the CDR3, the full variable domain is KAGVTQTPRYLIKTRGQQVTLSCSPISGHRSVSWYQQTPGQGLQFLFEYFSETQRNKGNFPGRFSGRQFSNSRSEMNVSTLELGDSALYLCASSPDRATNEKLFFGSGTQLSVL.

This chain connects TRBV5-6 to TRBJ2-7, with D perhaps matching TRBD2 (6 bases). The V end lost 0 bases, the J end lost 2 bases, and 18 bases lay between the germline ends. The CDR3 runs 17 residues. Germline CDR1 SGHDT, CDR2 YYEEEE. The CDR3 DNA follows: TGTGCCAGCAGCTTGGGTCCGGGACTCTTGCACCCCTACGAGCAGTACGTC. Translated: CASSLGPGLLHPYEQYV.

This chain connects TRBV7-9 to TRBJ1-1; the D gene is possibly TRBD1 (6 bases). The germline gives CDR1 SEHNR, CDR2 FQNEAQ (reference sequence). V was clipped by 3 bases and J by 0 bases, with 8 bases between them. The CDR3 has 14 residues. CDR3 protein: CASSFRGLNTEAFF. In DNA, the CDR3 is TGTGCCAGCAGCTTCAGGGGACTGAACACTGAAGCTTTCTTT.

The chain employs TRBV10-3 and TRBJ2-7, with 9 bases matching TRBD1. The CDR3 covers 14 residues. Germline values: CDR1 ENHRY, CDR2 SYGVKD. Trimming at V came to 6 bases and at J to 0 bases, leaving 3 bases not matched to a gene. CDR3 DNA: TGTGCCATCAGGTGGGACAGGGTCTCCTACGAGCAGTACTTC. This translates into CAIRWDRVSYEQYF.

This sequence joins TRBV7-3 and TRBJ1-1, with D possibly TRBD1 on 6 matching bases. The CDR3 totals 13 residues. Germline lookup yields CDR1 SGHTA and CDR2 FQGTGA. V lost 5 bases and J 5 bases, leaving 12 bases between the germline ends. CDR3 region: CASSPTGSTEAFF. The CDR3 DNA reads as TGTGCCAGCAGCCCTACAGGGAGTACTGAAGCTTTCTTT.

The CDR3 spells CASSLDPRAAGEREETQYF. CDR3 DNA: TGTGCCAGCAGCTTAGACCCTCGGGCAGCGGGAGAGCGGGAAGAGACCCAGTACTTC. This chain connects TRBV7-2 to TRBJ2-5; 8 nucleotides agree with TRBD2. The CDR3 loop spans 19 amino acids. Germline CDR1 reads SGHTA; CDR2 reads FQGNSA. The junction had 16 bases not matched to a gene; V was cut back by 1 base and J by 3 bases.

J is TRBJ2-1 and V is TRBV7-9; 13 bases map to TRBD2. The V segment lost 5 bases and the J segment 11 bases; nucleotides outside the gene matches: 12. The CDR3 covers 16 residues. The V gene's germline CDR1 is SEHNR and CDR2 FQNEAQ (reference sequence). CDR3 sequence: CASSPGLAGYGVKQFF. The CDR3 DNA follows: TGTGCCAGCAGCCCGGGACTAGCGGGATACGGGGTAAAGCAGTTCTTC.

A note on this clone: The junction departs from the called germline gene at one end, perhaps through a read error. The rearrangement joins TRBV7-2 to TRBJ2-5; D might be TRBD1 (5 bases). This CDR3 is 15 amino acids long. Germline assignment: CDR1 SGHTA and CDR2 FQGNSA. The CDR3 spells CVSSPPPVTAGTQYF. The CDR3 DNA sequence: TGTGTCAGCAGCCCGCCCCCCGTGACAGCCGGGACCCAGTACTTC.

V usage is TRBV5-4 and J usage is TRBJ1-3, with 7 bases that match TRBD1. This CDR3 is built from 15 residues. Germline CDR1 and CDR2: SGHNT and YYREEE (reference sequence). Trimming removed 5 bases from V and 2 bases from J; junction bases left unmatched: 7. In DNA form, the CDR3 reads TGTGCCAGCAGTCAAGGGACAGCTCCTGGAAACACCATATATTTT. It yields the protein CASSQGTAPGNTIYF. Full variable domain (rest looked up from reference TRBV5-4 and TRBJ1-3): ETGVTQSPTHLIKTRGQQVTLRCSSQSGHNTVSWYQQALGQGPQFIFQYYREEENGRGNFPPRFSGLQFPNYSSELNVNALELDDSALYLCASSQGTAPGNTIYFGEGSWLTVV.

The J gene is TRBJ1-4, the V gene TRBV4-2, with D perhaps matching TRBD1 (6 bases). The ends were cut back, 0 bases at V and 8 bases at J, with 19 bases in the middle. In germline, CDR1 is LGHNA, CDR2 YNFKEQ. The CDR3 runs to 17 residues. Here the CDR3 reads CASSQDPTGGLGEKLFF. As DNA, the CDR3 is TGTGCCAGCAGCCAAGACCCTACGGGGGGCCTTGGGGAAAAACTGTTTTTT.

The J gene is TRBJ1-2, the V gene TRBV5-6; 8 bases are shared with TRBD1. The V gene's germline CDR1 is SGHDT and CDR2 YYEEEE. CDR3 length: 14 amino acids. Trimming removed 3 bases from V and 0 bases from J; junction bases left unmatched: 1. CDR3 DNA: TGTGCCAGCAGCTCGGGACAGGCTAACTATGGCTACACCTTC. This translates into CASSSGQANYGYTF.

The V gene is TRBV11-2, the J gene TRBJ2-7; D is possibly TRBD1 (6 bases). Germline CDR1 reads SGHAT; CDR2 reads FQNNGV. V lost 4 bases and J 0 bases, leaving 10 bases between the germline ends. This CDR3 has 14 amino acids. The CDR3 DNA reads as TGTGCCAGCAGCTCGGACAGTTTCTCCTACGAGCAGTACTTC. As protein: CASSSDSFSYEQYF.

The gene calls are TRBV5-8 and TRBJ2-7, with TRBD2 matching 8 bases. Trimming cost V 4 bases and J 5 bases; bases outside gene matches: 17. Germline assignment: CDR1 SGHTS and CDR2 YDEGEE. The CDR3 consists of 17 residues. As DNA, the CDR3 is TGTGCCAGCAGCAACCCCAGATCGAGCGGGAGCGTGAACGAGCAGTACTTC. Its protein is CASSNPRSSGSVNEQYF.

As DNA, the CDR3 is TGTGCCTGGAGTCGGACAGCTTATATGAACACTGAAGCTTTCTTT. Translating gives CAWSRTAYMNTEAFF. The chain carries TRBV30 and TRBJ1-1, with D possibly being TRBD1 (6 bases). Germline V lookup: CDR1 GTSNPN, CDR2 SVGIG (reference sequence). CDR3 length: 15 residues. The V and J ends lost 2 bases and 0 bases respectively, with 13 bases between them.

The rearrangement uses TRBV5-1 and TRBJ2-2, with TRBD2 matching 9 bases. The CDR3 runs 15 residues. Germline-derived CDR1 and CDR2 are SGHRS and YFSETQ. Trimming took 2 bases from V and 6 from J; bases not matched to a gene: 5. DNA of the CDR3: TGCGCCAGCAGCTTTAGCGGGAGAGGGGCCGGGGAGCTGTTTTTT. Protein product: CASSFSGRGAGELFF.

The chain has TRBV6-5 and TRBJ2-5, with TRBD2 as a possible D gene (6 bases). In germline, CDR1 is MNHEY, CDR2 SVGAGI. CDR3 length: 15 residues. V was cut by 1 base and J by 7 bases, with 16 bases left in between. CDR3: CASSYFGWTEGTQYF. CDR3 sequence (DNA): TGTGCCAGCAGTTACTTTGGTTGGACGGAGGGGACCCAGTACTTC.

The V call is TRBV19, the J call TRBJ1-5, with TRBD1 as a possible D gene (5 bases). The CDR3 runs 16 residues. Germline CDR1 LNHDA, CDR2 SQIVND (reference sequence). Trimming removed 1 base at V and 2 bases at J, with 12 bases between. The CDR3 reads CASSIAGGSRNQPQHF. The CDR3 region has the DNA TGTGCCAGTAGTATAGCGGGGGGTTCTCGCAATCAGCCCCAGCATTTT.

V usage is TRBV29-1 and J usage is TRBJ1-2, with 7 bases aligning to TRBD1. The germline gives CDR1 SQVTM, CDR2 ANQGSEA. J lost 4 bases, V lost 3 bases, and 8 bases had no gene match. There are 14 residues in the CDR3. CDR3 nucleotide sequence: TGCAGCGTTGATCATGGGACAGCGGGCTATGGCTACACCTTC. It translates to CSVDHGTAGYGYTF.

The V and J genes are TRBV18 and TRBJ2-5, with D maybe TRBD1 (6 bases). The germline V gene encodes CDR1 KGHSH and CDR2 LQKENI. This CDR3 spans 13 amino acids. With 8 bases removed from V and 2 bases from J, the gap between germline ends came to 12 bases. This CDR3 reads CASTYRAQETQYF. In DNA, the CDR3 is TGTGCCAGCACATACAGGGCACAAGAGACCCAGTACTTC.

The chain employs TRBV7-9 and TRBJ2-5, with a weak D call TRBD1 (6 bases). This CDR3 is built from 15 residues. The germline V gene has CDR1 SEHNR and CDR2 FQNEAQ (reference sequence). The V end was cut by 5 bases, the J end by 2 bases, with 15 bases between. The CDR3 coding sequence is TGTGCCAGCAGCCCCCTGGGCAGGGGTCAAGAGACCCAGTACTTC. It yields the protein CASSPLGRGQETQYF.

The J gene is TRBJ2-1, the V gene TRBV19, with 9 bases that match TRBD1. J lost 7 bases, V lost 4 bases, and 8 bases had no gene match. This CDR3 spans 15 amino acids. Germline V lookup: CDR1 LNHDA, CDR2 SQIVND (reference sequence). CDR3 residues: CASSRGTGRGNEQFF. The CDR3 coding sequence is TGTGCCAGTAGTAGAGGGACAGGGAGGGGAAATGAGCAGTTCTTC.

The gene calls are TRBV30 and TRBJ1-1, with a tentative D call TRBD1 (5 bases). V gave up 5 bases and J gave up 6 bases, with 22 bases separating them. CDR1 and CDR2 (germline): GTSNPN, SVGIG (reference sequence). The CDR3 spans 15 residues. The DNA for the CDR3 is TGTGCCTGGGGGAAGGGACTGTCTAACATCGCTGAAGCTTTCTTT. This sequence encodes CAWGKGLSNIAEAFF.

V and J are TRBV11-2 and TRBJ2-5; 9 bases fit TRBD2. J was trimmed by 1 base and V by 3 bases; bases with no gene match: 3. Germline V gene data show CDR1 as SGHAT and CDR2 as FQNNGV. The CDR3 runs 15 residues. The chain's CDR3 is CASSLGGGGQETQYF. CDR3 sequence (DNA): TGTGCCAGCAGCTTGGGCGGGGGGGGCCAAGAGACCCAGTACTTC.

This sequence joins TRBV7-9 and TRBJ2-5, with D tentatively TRBD2 (6 bases). The DNA end is a closer match to TRBJ2-7, so the J assignment may be wrong. In germline, CDR1 is SEHNR, CDR2 FQNEAQ (reference sequence). This CDR3 region has 14 residues. CDR3 loop: CASSFGDWSYEQYF. The CDR3, as DNA: TGTGCCAGCAGCTTCGGGGACTGGAGCTACGAGCAGTACTTC.

This chain joins TRBV11-2 and TRBJ2-2, with 7 bases fitting TRBD2. CDR1 is SGHAT, CDR2 FQNNGV, per germline. The length of the CDR3 is 16 residues. J lost 3 bases, V lost 3 bases, and 7 bases had no gene match. Here the CDR3 reads CASSFIYGGDTGELFF. The DNA for the CDR3 is TGTGCCAGCAGCTTTATCTATGGGGGGGACACCGGGGAGCTGTTTTTT.

The rearrangement links TRBV4-1 to TRBJ2-3; TRBD2 aligns across 13 bases. This CDR3 spans 15 amino acids. CDR1 is MGHRA and CDR2 is YSYEKL in the germline V gene. Germline trimming cut 3 bases from V and 6 bases from J; bases unmatched to any gene: 3. CDR3 sequence (DNA): TGCGCCAGCAGCCAGGTACTAGCGGGAGGGGATACGCAGTATTTT. Its protein product is CASSQVLAGGDTQYF.